The 21 T cell receptor beta chains given below trace back to one sample, sequenced in a study of response to subunit inactivated influenza vaccine. TCRdb re-called the RT-PCR reads with MiXCR, one entry per CDR3 protein. The repertoire consists of under 200,000 distinct CDR3 sequences, with about an eighth occurring once and the leading ten covering 25% to 30%. These data were likewise used in another study, on T cells expressing NK-cell markers. That study reports: In generating TCR beta cDNA, 5'RACE template switching with UMIs was used.

This sample comprised CD8+ T cells sorted from PBMCs, obtained roughly 13 days after vaccination. All receptors come from a man between 50 and 59 years old who received an inactivated influenza vaccine.

This clonotype has at least ten counts. The chain recombines TRBV7-6 with TRBJ2-1; the match to TRBD1 covers 7 bases. The germline V gene encodes CDR1 SGHVS and CDR2 FNYEAQ. The CDR3 is 17 residues long. V gave up 0 bases and J gave up 8 bases; unmatched junction bases: 13. The CDR3 sequence: CASSLASRTGFLDEQFF. The CDR3 nucleotides are TGTGCCAGCAGCTTAGCGTCCAGGACAGGATTCTTGGATGAGCAGTTCTTC.

In the case of this clonotype: One end of the junction fails to match germline, which may point to a read error. This chain connects TRBV11-1 to TRBJ2-2, with TRBD2 identical over 12 bases. Per germline, CDR1 SGHAT and CDR2 FQDESV (reference sequence). This CDR3 has 19 residues. CDR3 nucleotides: TGTGCCTGCAGCTTAGCCCCAGGACTAGCGGGGTTCTGGGTCGGGGAGCTGTTTTTT. Translating gives CACSLAPGLAGFWVGELFF.

The J gene is TRBJ2-1, the V gene TRBV6-1, with D maybe TRBD2 (7 bases). V was clipped by 6 bases and J by 3 bases, with 15 bases between them. Per germline, CDR1 MNHNS and CDR2 SASEGT. This CDR3 spans 15 amino acids. The CDR3 here is CASSPTGGFYNEQFF. The CDR3 DNA reads as TGTGCCAGCAGCCCGACGGGGGGCTTCTACAATGAGCAGTTCTTC.

This clonotype was seen ten or more times. The J gene is TRBJ1-4, the V gene TRBV15; tentative D call: TRBD1 (5 bases). Trimming removed 9 bases at V and 4 bases at J, with 12 bases between. The CDR3 length is 13 residues. Germline-derived CDR1 and CDR2 are LNHNV and YYDKDF (reference sequence). The CDR3 reads CATAEGLNEKLFF. CDR3 nucleotides: TGTGCCACGGCCGAGGGGCTTAATGAAAAACTGTTTTTT.

This clonotype was seen a handful of times. The CDR3 bases are TGTGCCATCAGTGATGGGCTGTCCCCAGAACTTTATGGCTACACCTTC. It is translated as CAISDGLSPELYGYTF. J is TRBJ1-2 and V is TRBV10-3, with D unclear. Trimming left V 3 bases short and J 5 bases short, with 19 bases between. CDR3 length equals 16 residues. The germline V gene encodes CDR1 ENHRY and CDR2 SYGVKD.

This clonotype was seen more than once but under ten times. This sequence joins TRBV5-1 and TRBJ2-2; unclear D gene. The ends were cut back, 0 bases at V and 1 base at J, with 10 bases in the middle. The CDR3 extends over 16 amino acids. Germline V lookup: CDR1 SGHRS, CDR2 YFSETQ. The CDR3 bases are TGCGCCAGCAGCTTGGGTTTTTGGAAGAACACCGGGGAGCTGTTTTTT. It specifies CASSLGFWKNTGELFF.

This clonotype was detected many times. V and J are TRBV7-9 and TRBJ2-7, with D maybe TRBD2 (6 bases). Trimming took off 8 bases at V and 5 bases at J, with 7 bases between the two ends. The CDR3 runs 10 residues. Germline CDR1 SEHNR, CDR2 FQNEAQ (reference sequence). CDR3 in DNA: TGTGCCAGCGCGGGGCACGAGCAGTACTTC. This gives the protein CASAGHEQYF.

In its sample, this clonotype was seen a few times. The chain employs TRBV7-6 and TRBJ2-1, with TRBD2 identical over 7 bases. The CDR3 consists of 15 residues. J lost 3 bases, V lost 1 base, and 3 bases had no gene match. The germline CDR1 and CDR2 sequences are SGHVS and FNYEAQ. CDR3 DNA sequence: TGTGCCAGCAGCTTAGGGGAGGGCGGCTACAATGAGCAGTTCTTC. Translated: CASSLGEGGYNEQFF.

This clonotype was detected a few times. CDR3 protein: CATSRDTSGQGQFF. For the CDR3, the DNA is TGTGCCACCAGCAGGGATACTAGTGGACAGGGGCAGTTCTTC. The V gene is TRBV15, the J gene TRBJ2-1; TRBD1 agrees at 8 bases. Germline V lookup: CDR1 LNHNV, CDR2 YYDKDF (reference sequence). The CDR3 runs to 14 residues. J was trimmed by 12 bases and V by 3 bases; bases with no gene match: 10.

The chain employs TRBV28 and TRBJ2-1; 11 bases align to TRBD2. The CDR3 extends over 17 amino acids. J gave up 13 bases and V 2 bases, and 16 bases lay outside the gene matches. Germline V gene sequence: CDR1 MDHEN, CDR2 SYDVKM. The CDR3 bases are TGTGCCAGCAGTTTAATTAACCCGACTAGCGGGGCCGGTGAACAGTTCTTC. It is translated as CASSLINPTSGAGEQFF.

This clonotype was seen only a few times. The chain is built from TRBV11-2 and TRBJ2-5, with D tentatively TRBD1 (5 bases). The CDR3 extends over 13 amino acids. CDR1 SGHAT and CDR2 FQNNGV come from the germline V gene. V lost 0 bases to trimming and J lost 7 bases, with 9 bases between them. The CDR3 region is CASSLDREGTQYF. DNA for the CDR3: TGTGCCAGCAGCTTAGACAGGGAAGGGACCCAGTACTTC.

This clonotype was counted once. The V gene is TRBV3-1, the J gene TRBJ2-7; D gene ambiguous. Germline V gene sequence: CDR1 LGHDT, CDR2 YNNKEL (reference sequence). The CDR3 is 15 residues long. Trimming left V 7 bases short and J 2 bases short, with 18 bases between. CDR3 nucleotides: TGTGCCAGCACCAAGCAGGCGCCTTTTACCTACGAGCAGTACTTC. Translating gives CASTKQAPFTYEQYF.

This clonotype was detected a few times. The chain has TRBV30 and TRBJ1-2; D is ambiguous. Germline V CDR1 and CDR2: GTSNPN, SVGIG (reference sequence). CDR3 length: 11 residues. Trimming cost V 7 bases and J 5 bases, with 11 bases left between them. This CDR3 is CASGWSYGYTF. CDR3 bases: TGTGCCTCGGGGTGGAGTTATGGCTACACCTTC.

The V gene is TRBV28, the J gene TRBJ1-6; D is ambiguous. The germline V gene encodes CDR1 MDHEN and CDR2 SYDVKM. The germline V and J ends were trimmed by 6 bases and 0 bases, with 15 bases remaining between them. There are 17 residues in the CDR3. In nucleotides, the CDR3 is TGTGCCAGCAGATCCATTAGTCTGAGCTCCTATAATTCACCCCTCCACTTT. Translation gives CASRSISLSSYNSPLHF.

This clonotype has only a few counts. V gene TRBV11-2 combines with J gene TRBJ2-1; D possibly uses TRBD1 or TRBD2 (5 bases each). Trimming shortened V by 5 bases and J by 7 bases, and 12 bases separated the two germline ends. This CDR3 has 13 amino acids. CDR1 is SGHAT and CDR2 is FQNNGV in the germline V gene. This CDR3 reads CASSLWGLNEQFF. Here the CDR3 DNA reads TGTGCCAGCAGCCTCTGGGGGTTGAATGAGCAGTTCTTC. The entire variable domain, with the rest obtained from reference TRBV11-2 and TRBJ2-1, is as follows: EAGVAQSPRYKIIEKRQSVAFWCNPISGHATLYWYQQILGQGPKLLIQFQNNGVVDDSQLPKDRFSAERLKGVDSTLKIQPAKLEDSAVYLCASSLWGLNEQFFGPGTRLTVL.

J is TRBJ1-4 and V is TRBV19; 7 bases map to TRBD1. The V gene's germline CDR1 is LNHDA and CDR2 SQIVND (reference sequence). The CDR3 covers 15 residues. After removal of 4 bases from V and 6 bases from J, the junction contained 8 bases not matched to a gene. CDR3 in DNA: TGTGCCAGTAGTAGCTCACCGGGACAGCATGAAAAACTGTTTTTT. The encoded protein is CASSSSPGQHEKLFF. Drawing the rest from reference TRBV19 and TRBJ1-4, the complete variable domain is DGGITQSPKYLFRKEGQNVTLSCEQNLNHDAMYWYRQDPGQGLRLIYYSQIVNDFQKGDIAEGYSVSREKKESFPLTVTSAQKNPTAFYLCASSSSPGQHEKLFFGSGTQLSVL.

This rearrangement joins TRBV6-2 or TRBV6-3 to TRBJ2-5, with D uncertain. V lost 2 bases to trimming and J lost 2 bases, with 18 bases between them. Per the germline V gene, CDR1 is MNHEY and CDR2 is SVGEGT. The CDR3 runs 17 residues. The CDR3 nucleotides are TGTGCCAGCAGTTACCCGCGGAGCCGCCGCTCTCAAGAGACCCAGTACTTC. This gives the protein CASSYPRSRRSQETQYF.

J is TRBJ1-2 and V is TRBV20-1; no clear D. Germline V gene lookup returns CDR1 DFQATT and CDR2 SNEGSKA (reference sequence). Trimming removed 0 bases from V and 5 bases from J, with 10 bases in between. The CDR3 length is 13 residues. This chain's CDR3 is CSARDPMGYGYTF. CDR3 coding DNA: TGCAGTGCTAGAGACCCGATGGGGTATGGCTACACCTTC.

This clonotype was found a few times. This rearrangement joins TRBV7-9 to TRBJ2-3; the D call may be TRBD1 or TRBD2 (5 bases each). The V end lost 6 bases, the J end lost 4 bases, and 20 bases lay between the germline ends. The length of the CDR3 is 16 residues. CDR1 SEHNR and CDR2 FQNEAQ come from the germline V gene (reference sequence). Here the CDR3 reads CASRNPIGVGADTQYF. The CDR3 region has the DNA TGTGCCAGCAGAAATCCCATCGGGGTAGGGGCAGATACGCAGTATTTT.

The rearrangement links TRBV21-1 to TRBJ2-7; the D call of TRBD1 is as the table states it, not checked on the DNA. TRBV21-1 is recorded as a pseudogene. The CDR3 is made up of 15 amino acids. Written as DNA, the CDR3 is TGTGCCAGCAGCAAATCGACAGGGAACCTCTACGAGCAGTACTTC. Translated: CASSKSTGNLYEQYF.

The chain uses TRBV7-6 and TRBJ2-2; D could derive from TRBD1 or TRBD2 (5 bases each). The CDR3 is made up of 13 amino acids. Trimming shortened V by 5 bases and J by 7 bases, and 11 bases separated the two germline ends. Looked up from germline, CDR1 is SGHVS and CDR2 is FNYEAQ. The CDR3 reads CASSIGTNGELFF. CDR3 bases: TGTGCCAGCAGCATCGGGACGAACGGGGAGCTGTTTTTT.